These 27 T cell receptor beta chains were all obtained from the same sample, sequenced in a study of cytomegalovirus exposure and HLA in healthy donors. Primers: 60 Vbeta forward and 13 Jbeta reverse. Generated by immunoSEQ multiplex PCR, the TCRdb table keeps only in-frame clones and is missing some. Altogether hundreds of thousands of clones are present, approximately 80% being singletons, with the ten largest covering 2.5% to 3%. Material: PBMCs. The receptor set was obtained from a man aged 30 to 39 in good health and CMV-seronegative.

This rearrangement joins TRBV28 to TRBJ2-7; 7 positions match TRBD1. V trimming: 3 bases; J trimming: 4 bases; junction bases outside the gene matches: 3. CDR3 length: 13 amino acids. The germline V gene encodes CDR1 MDHEN and CDR2 SYDVKM. The CDR3 is CASSFRQGYEQYF. CDR3 DNA: TGTGCCAGCAGTTTCAGACAGGGATACGAGCAGTACTTC.

This sequence joins TRBV19 and TRBJ2-2, with TRBD1 as a possible D gene (5 bases). CDR1 is LNHDA and CDR2 is SQIVND in the germline V gene (reference sequence). The CDR3 has 14 amino acids. V was cut by 7 bases and J by 1 base, with 10 bases left in between. For the CDR3, the DNA is TGTGCCAGTAAGGCCAGGGAGAACACCGGGGAGCTGTTTTTT. Residues: CASKARENTGELFF.

The V call is TRBV19, the J call TRBJ1-1; D may be TRBD1 (5 bases). CDR1 is LNHDA, CDR2 SQIVND, per germline (reference sequence). V was shortened by 7 bases and J by 5 bases, with 11 bases between the two germline ends. The CDR3 totals 12 residues. CDR3 loop: CASTGGWTEAFF. DNA of the CDR3: TGTGCCAGTACCGGGGGATGGACTGAAGCTTTCTTT. The full variable domain, in which reference TRBV19 and TRBJ1-1 provide the parts outside the CDR3, is DGGITQSPKYLFRKEGQNVTLSCEQNLNHDAMYWYRQDPGQGLRLIYYSQIVNDFQKGDIAEGYSVSREKKESFPLTVTSAQKNPTAFYLCASTGGWTEAFFGQGTRLTVV.

The V call is TRBV19, the J call TRBJ1-1; 7 bases fit TRBD1. The CDR3 consists of 13 residues. CDR1 is LNHDA and CDR2 is SQIVND in the germline V gene (reference sequence). The V segment lost 6 bases and the J segment 0 bases; nucleotides outside the gene matches: 1. CDR3 amino acids: CASRGQLNTEAFF. DNA for the CDR3: TGTGCCAGTAGGGGACAGCTGAACACTGAAGCTTTCTTT.

About this clone: A junction boundary mismatches the germline segment, possibly from a read error. The chain is built from TRBV7-7 and TRBJ2-5; D is ambiguous. The V gene's germline CDR1 is SSHAT and CDR2 FNYEAQ (reference sequence). The CDR3 has 14 residues. The CDR3 region is CASSREINQETQYF. The CDR3 DNA reads as TGTGCTAGCAGCCGCGAGATAAACCAAGAGACCCAGTACTTC.

This sequence joins TRBV7-2 and TRBJ2-3; perhaps TRBD2 as D (6 bases). Trimming shortened V by 5 bases and J by 6 bases, and 12 bases separated the two germline ends. Germline lookup yields CDR1 SGHTA and CDR2 FQGNSA. The CDR3 loop spans 13 amino acids. Here the CDR3 DNA reads TGTGCCAGCAGCAAAGGGAGGATGGATACGCAGTATTTT. It codes for CASSKGRMDTQYF.

CDR3 amino acids: CASSPRVSNYGYTF. The CDR3 DNA is TGTGCCAGCAGCCCCAGGGTTAGTAACTATGGCTACACCTTC. The chain joins TRBV5-6 to TRBJ1-2, with a weak D call TRBD1 (5 bases). Germline V lookup: CDR1 SGHDT, CDR2 YYEEEE. V lost 4 bases and J 1 base, leaving 11 bases between the germline ends. This CDR3 is built from 14 residues.

This chain connects TRBV4-1 to TRBJ2-7, with D possibly TRBD2 on 6 matching bases. The CDR3 has 16 amino acids. V lost 4 bases and J 4 bases, leaving 20 bases between the germline ends. The germline V gene has CDR1 MGHRA and CDR2 YSYEKL. The CDR3 DNA reads TGCGCCAGCAGCCGCTACCTAGGGGACTTGGGATACGAGCAGTACTTC. It specifies CASSRYLGDLGYEQYF.

CDR3: CASSQGQGSYEQYF. As DNA, the CDR3 is TGTGCCAGCAGCCAGGGACAGGGGTCCTACGAGCAGTACTTC. This rearrangement joins TRBV6-6 to TRBJ2-7; the match to TRBD1 covers 10 bases. CDR1 MNHNY and CDR2 SVGAGI come from the germline V gene (reference sequence). This CDR3 is 14 amino acids long. The trim removed 6 bases at V and 1 base at J, leaving 3 bases unmatched.

The chain has TRBV15 and TRBJ2-7, with unresolved D. CDR1 and CDR2 from the germline V gene are LNHNV and YYDKDF (reference sequence). This CDR3 is 12 amino acids long. The ends were cut back, 1 base at V and 4 bases at J, with 5 bases in the middle. Here the CDR3 DNA reads TGTGCCACCAGCAGAGTCCCATACGAGCAGTACTTC. It encodes CATSRVPYEQYF.

The gene calls are TRBV27 and TRBJ2-3; D call uncertain. V was shortened by 1 base and J by 5 bases, with 16 bases between the two germline ends. CDR3 length equals 16 residues. Germline CDR1 reads MNHEY; CDR2 reads SMNVEV (reference sequence). The CDR3 DNA follows: TGTGCCAGCAGTTTATTCCGCTTCTCTATGGTAGATACGCAGTATTTT. Amino acid sequence: CASSLFRFSMVDTQYF.

The V and J genes are TRBV7-2 and TRBJ2-7, with 7 bases aligning to TRBD1. In germline, CDR1 is SGHTA, CDR2 FQGNSA. V was clipped by 5 bases and J by 3 bases; unmatched bases: 7. The CDR3 spans 14 residues. CDR3 amino acids: CASSLGTAYYEQYF. The CDR3 DNA is TGTGCCAGCAGCCTCGGGACAGCCTACTACGAGCAGTACTTC.

This chain connects TRBV28 to TRBJ2-3, with 16 nucleotides matching TRBD2. Germline loops: CDR1 MDHEN, CDR2 SYDVKM. This CDR3 region has 18 residues. The trim removed 3 bases at V and 2 bases at J, leaving 5 bases unmatched. Here the CDR3 reads CASSFPGTSGGVTDTQYF. The CDR3 DNA is TGTGCCAGCAGTTTTCCGGGGACTAGCGGGGGGGTCACAGATACGCAGTATTTT.

V is TRBV2 and J is TRBJ1-1, with D hard to call. Germline lookup yields CDR1 SNHLY and CDR2 FYNNEI. The V end lost 4 bases, the J end lost 11 bases, and 20 bases lay between the germline ends. The CDR3 runs 14 residues. CDR3 nucleotide sequence: TGTGCCAGCAGTGCCCGCGGTAAAAATGCGGGCGCTTTCTTT. Protein: CASSARGKNAGAFF.

This clone came up once. The genes are TRBV13 and TRBJ1-3; D remains ambiguous. V gave up 5 bases and J gave up 8 bases, with 25 bases separating them. The CDR3 is 17 residues long. Germline loops: CDR1 PRHDT, CDR2 FYEKMQ (reference sequence). The CDR3 DNA is TGTGCCAGCAGCCTCCCCCGGTCCGCCCAGGATGTGGACACCATATATTTT. This translates into CASSLPRSAQDVDTIYF. Supplemented by reference TRBV13 and TRBJ1-3, the full variable domain reads AAGVIQSPRHLIKEKRETATLKCYPIPRHDTVYWYQQGPGQDPQFLISFYEKMQSDKGSIPDRFSAQQFSDYHSELNMSSLELGDSALYFCASSLPRSAQDVDTIYFGEGSWLTVV.

The genes are TRBV7-9 and TRBJ1-4; TRBD1 matches 11 bases. Unmatched junction bases numbered 5, after V lost 11 bases and J lost 3 bases. CDR1 SEHNR and CDR2 FQNEAQ come from the germline V gene (reference sequence). This CDR3 spans 14 amino acids. CDR3 amino acids: CAFRDRGSNEKLFF. The CDR3 DNA reads TGTGCCTTCAGGGACAGGGGGTCTAATGAAAAACTGTTTTTT.

Concerning this clone itself: This sample also contains other DNA sequences that code for the same CDR3. The rearrangement joins TRBV18 to TRBJ2-7; D uncertain. The CDR3 extends over 13 amino acids. The germline CDR1 and CDR2 sequences are KGHSH and LQKENI. The V end lost 8 bases, the J end lost 0 bases, and 11 bases lay between the germline ends. The CDR3 bases are TGTGCCAGCAGAGGCCGGAGCTCCTACGAGCAGTACTTC. This codes for CASRGRSSYEQYF. The full variable domain, rest sourced from reference TRBV18 and TRBJ2-7, is NAGVMQNPRHLVRRRGQEARLRCSPMKGHSHVYWYRQLPEEGLKFMVYLQKENIIDESGMPKERFSAEFPKEGPSILRIQQVVRGDSAAYFCASRGRSSYEQYFGPGTRLTVT.

This clone was picked up a small number of times. The chain couples TRBV5-4 to TRBJ1-1; a weak D match, TRBD1 (5 bases). V lost 3 bases and J 3 bases, leaving 12 bases between the germline ends. Germline CDR1 and CDR2: SGHNT and YYREEE (reference sequence). The CDR3 consists of 14 residues. The chain's CDR3 is CASSSGYLDTEAFF. CDR3 nucleotide sequence: TGTGCCAGCAGCTCAGGGTACTTGGACACTGAAGCTTTCTTT. The whole variable domain, remainder taken from reference TRBV5-4 and TRBJ1-1, is ETGVTQSPTHLIKTRGQQVTLRCSSQSGHNTVSWYQQALGQGPQFIFQYYREEENGRGNFPPRFSGLQFPNYSSELNVNALELDDSALYLCASSSGYLDTEAFFGQGTRLTVV.

The chain links TRBV19 to TRBJ1-2, with D maybe TRBD1 (6 bases). CDR3 length: 13 residues. Trimming took off 5 bases at V and 7 bases at J, with 14 bases between the two ends. Germline loops: CDR1 LNHDA, CDR2 SQIVND (reference sequence). The DNA of the CDR3 is TGTGCCAGTAGTCCAGGGGACGGACGTGGCTACACCTTC. This translates into CASSPGDGRGYTF.

This chain joins TRBV21-1 and TRBJ1-4; the D segment call TRBD1 is taken from the table without a DNA check. TRBV21-1 is labeled a pseudogene. The CDR3 contains 13 residues. The CDR3 DNA is TGTGCCAGCGGTAGTTCAGGGTCTGAAAAACTGTTTTTT. Amino acids: CASGSSGSEKLFF.

This chain connects TRBV6-5 to TRBJ2-7, with D maybe TRBD1 (5 bases). Germline loops: CDR1 MNHEY, CDR2 SVGAGI. The CDR3 is 14 amino acids. Trimming removed 2 bases from V and 2 bases from J, with 10 bases in between. The CDR3 reads CASSYTLGPYEQYF. DNA for the CDR3: TGTGCCAGCAGTTACACCCTGGGGCCCTACGAGCAGTACTTC.

CDR3 region: CASSPTGGAGEQYF. The CDR3 nucleotides are TGTGCCAGCTCACCGACGGGGGGGGCCGGGGAGCAGTACTTC. The V call is TRBV18, the J call TRBJ2-7; TRBD2 aligns across 8 bases. J gave up 7 bases and V 3 bases, and 8 bases lay outside the gene matches. CDR3 size: 14 residues. CDR1 KGHSH and CDR2 LQKENI come from the germline V gene.

This clone showed up just a few times. The J gene is TRBJ2-7, the V gene TRBV6-6; tentatively, D is TRBD2 (7 bases). The CDR3 is 14 amino acids. The V end was cut by 0 bases, the J end by 3 bases, with 9 bases between. Germline CDR1 and CDR2: MNHNY and SVGAGI (reference sequence). The CDR3 here is CASSYSRGGYEQYF. CDR3 bases: TGTGCCAGCAGTTACTCGAGGGGGGGCTACGAGCAGTACTTC.

The CDR3 here is CASSDRASNEKLFF. The CDR3 bases are TGCGCCAGCTCCGACAGGGCCTCTAATGAAAAACTGTTTTTT. This chain connects TRBV5-1 to TRBJ1-4; 7 bases map to TRBD1. After removal of 7 bases from V and 3 bases from J, the junction contained 6 bases not matched to a gene. In germline, CDR1 is SGHRS, CDR2 YFSETQ. The CDR3 covers 14 residues.

This clone appeared once. The chain carries TRBV27 and TRBJ1-2; TRBD1 matches 7 bases. Germline-derived CDR1 and CDR2 are MNHEY and SMNVEV (reference sequence). The CDR3 is made up of 15 amino acids. J lost 0 bases, V lost 0 bases, and 1 base had no gene match. CDR3 region: CASSLSGGANYGYTF. CDR3 nucleotide sequence: TGTGCCAGCAGTTTATCAGGGGGCGCTAACTATGGCTACACCTTC.

Concerning this clone itself: At one end the junction does not follow the germline gene, possibly because of a read error. The CDR3 sequence: CASSLFSGGAGASVLTF. CDR3 in DNA: TGTGCCAGCAGCTTATTTAGCGGGGGGGCGGGGGCCAGCGTCCTGACTTTC. This chain links TRBV7-9 with TRBJ2-6, with 11 bases fitting TRBD2. CDR3 length: 17 residues. CDR1 and CDR2 from the germline V gene are SEHNR and FQNEAQ (reference sequence).

The V call is TRBV7-6, the J call TRBJ2-2; D ambiguous. With 0 bases removed from V and 0 bases from J, the gap between germline ends came to 8 bases. The germline gives CDR1 SGHVS, CDR2 FNYEAQ. The CDR3 extends over 16 amino acids. CDR3 region: CASSLAAVSNTGELFF. DNA of the CDR3: TGTGCCAGCAGCTTAGCCGCGGTTTCGAACACCGGGGAGCTGTTTTTT. The full variable domain, completed using reference TRBV7-6 and TRBJ2-2, is GAGVSQSPRYKVTKRGQDVALRCDPISGHVSLYWYRQALGQGPEFLTYFNYEAQQDKSGLPNDRFSAERPEGSISTLTIQRTEQRDSAMYRCASSLAAVSNTGELFFGEGSRLTVL.